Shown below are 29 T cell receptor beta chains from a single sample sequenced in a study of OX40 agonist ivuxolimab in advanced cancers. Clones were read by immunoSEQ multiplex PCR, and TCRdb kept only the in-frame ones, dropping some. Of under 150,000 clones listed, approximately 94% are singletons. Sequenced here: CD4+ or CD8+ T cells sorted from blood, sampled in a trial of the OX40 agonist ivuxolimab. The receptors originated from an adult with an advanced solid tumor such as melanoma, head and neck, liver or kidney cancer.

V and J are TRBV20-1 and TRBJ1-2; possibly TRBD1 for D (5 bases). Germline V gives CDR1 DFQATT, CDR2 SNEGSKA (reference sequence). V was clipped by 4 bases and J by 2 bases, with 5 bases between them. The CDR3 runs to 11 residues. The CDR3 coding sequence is TGCAGTGCTACAGGGAACTATGGCTACACCTTC. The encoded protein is CSATGNYGYTF.

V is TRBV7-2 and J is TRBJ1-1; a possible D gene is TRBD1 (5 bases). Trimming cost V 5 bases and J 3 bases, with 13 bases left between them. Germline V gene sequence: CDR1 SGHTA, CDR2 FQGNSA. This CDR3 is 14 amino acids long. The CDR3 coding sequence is TGTGCCAGCAGCCCATACGACAGACACACTGAAGCTTTCTTT. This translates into CASSPYDRHTEAFF.

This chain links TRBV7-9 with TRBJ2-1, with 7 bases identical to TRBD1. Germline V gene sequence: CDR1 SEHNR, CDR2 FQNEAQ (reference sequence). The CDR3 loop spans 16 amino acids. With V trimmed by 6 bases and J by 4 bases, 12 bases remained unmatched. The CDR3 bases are TGTGCCAGCAGTTTGAGAACCGGGACAGAGTACAATGAGCAGTTCTTC. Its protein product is CASSLRTGTEYNEQFF.

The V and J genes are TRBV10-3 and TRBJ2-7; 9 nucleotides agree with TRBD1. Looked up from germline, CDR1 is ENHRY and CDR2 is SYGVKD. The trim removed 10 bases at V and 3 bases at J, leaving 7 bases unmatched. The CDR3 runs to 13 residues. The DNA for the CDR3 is TGTGCCACCACTCCGGGACAGGGCTACGAGCAGTACTTC. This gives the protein CATTPGQGYEQYF.

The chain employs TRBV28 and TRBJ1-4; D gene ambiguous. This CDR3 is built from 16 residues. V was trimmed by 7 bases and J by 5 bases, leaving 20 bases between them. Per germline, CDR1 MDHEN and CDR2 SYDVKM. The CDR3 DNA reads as TGTGCCAGCACCAGTCCAGGCCGGCGAAAAAATGAAAAACTGTTTTTT. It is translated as CASTSPGRRKNEKLFF.

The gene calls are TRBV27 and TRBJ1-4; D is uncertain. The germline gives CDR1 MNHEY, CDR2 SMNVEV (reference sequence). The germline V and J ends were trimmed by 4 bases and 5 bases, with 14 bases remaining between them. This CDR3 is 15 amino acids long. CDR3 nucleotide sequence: TGTGCCAGCAGTTCTGCCGCGACATTGAATGAAAAACTGTTTTTT. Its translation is CASSSAATLNEKLFF.

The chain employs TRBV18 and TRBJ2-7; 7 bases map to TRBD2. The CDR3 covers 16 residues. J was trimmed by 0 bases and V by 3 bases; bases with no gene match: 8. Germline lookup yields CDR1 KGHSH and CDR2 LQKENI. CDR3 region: CASSPAAGVRSYEQYF. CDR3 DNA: TGTGCCAGCTCACCCGCCGCGGGGGTTCGCTCCTACGAGCAGTACTTC.

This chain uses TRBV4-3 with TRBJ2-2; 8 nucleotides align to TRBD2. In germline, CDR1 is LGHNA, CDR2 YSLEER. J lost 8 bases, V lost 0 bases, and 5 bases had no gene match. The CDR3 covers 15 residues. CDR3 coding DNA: TGCGCCAGCAGCCAAGAGGGCGGGAGGTTTGGGGAGCTGTTTTTT. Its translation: CASSQEGGRFGELFF.

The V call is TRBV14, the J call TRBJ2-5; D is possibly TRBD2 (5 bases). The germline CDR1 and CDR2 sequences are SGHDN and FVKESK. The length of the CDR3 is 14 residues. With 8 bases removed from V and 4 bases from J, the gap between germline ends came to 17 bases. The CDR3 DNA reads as TGTGCCAGCCCAGAGGGATTGGTACGAGAGACCCAGTACTTC. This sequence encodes CASPEGLVRETQYF.

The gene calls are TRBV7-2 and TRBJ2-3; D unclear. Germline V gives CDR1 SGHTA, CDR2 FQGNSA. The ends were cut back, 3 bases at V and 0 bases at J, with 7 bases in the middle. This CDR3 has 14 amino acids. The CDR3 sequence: CASSFAESTDTQYF. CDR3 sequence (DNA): TGTGCCAGCAGCTTTGCGGAAAGCACAGATACGCAGTATTTT.

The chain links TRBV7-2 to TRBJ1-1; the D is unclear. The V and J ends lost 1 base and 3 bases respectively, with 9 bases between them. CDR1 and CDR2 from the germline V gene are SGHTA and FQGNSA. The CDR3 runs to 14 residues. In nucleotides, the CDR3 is TGTGCCAGCAGCTTAGATCGGGAGGACACTGAAGCTTTCTTT. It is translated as CASSLDREDTEAFF.

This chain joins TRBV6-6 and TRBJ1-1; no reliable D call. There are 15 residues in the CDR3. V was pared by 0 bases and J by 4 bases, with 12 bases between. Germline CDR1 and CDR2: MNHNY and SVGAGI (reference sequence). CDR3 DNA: TGTGCCAGCAGTTACTCGGGCCAAGCGGGCACTGAAGCTTTCTTT. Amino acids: CASSYSGQAGTEAFF.

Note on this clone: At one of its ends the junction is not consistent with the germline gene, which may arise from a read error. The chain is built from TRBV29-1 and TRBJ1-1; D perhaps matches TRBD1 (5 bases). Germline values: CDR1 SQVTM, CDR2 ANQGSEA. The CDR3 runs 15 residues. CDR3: CSGGQGPVVNTETFF. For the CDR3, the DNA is TGCAGCGGTGGGCAGGGACCAGTCGTGAACACTGAAACTTTCTTT.

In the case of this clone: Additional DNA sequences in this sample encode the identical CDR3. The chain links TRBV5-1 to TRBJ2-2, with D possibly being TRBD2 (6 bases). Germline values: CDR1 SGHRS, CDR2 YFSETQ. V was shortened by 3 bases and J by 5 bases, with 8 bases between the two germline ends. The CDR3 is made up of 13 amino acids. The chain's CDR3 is CASSWDFTGELFF. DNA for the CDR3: TGCGCCAGCAGCTGGGACTTTACCGGGGAGCTGTTTTTT.

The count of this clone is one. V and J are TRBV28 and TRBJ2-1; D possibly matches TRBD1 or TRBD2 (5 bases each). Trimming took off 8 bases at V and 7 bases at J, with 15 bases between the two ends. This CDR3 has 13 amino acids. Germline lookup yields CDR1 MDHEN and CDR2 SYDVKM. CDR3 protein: CASLMRGQNEQFF. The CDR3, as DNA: TGTGCCAGCCTAATGAGGGGTCAGAATGAGCAGTTCTTC.

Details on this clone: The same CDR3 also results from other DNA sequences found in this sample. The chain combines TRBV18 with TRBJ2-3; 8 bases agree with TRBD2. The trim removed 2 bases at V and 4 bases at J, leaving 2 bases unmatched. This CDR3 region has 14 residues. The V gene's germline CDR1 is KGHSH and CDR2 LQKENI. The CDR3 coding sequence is TGTGCCAGCTCACCAGGACTAGCCCCAGATACGCAGTATTTT. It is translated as CASSPGLAPDTQYF. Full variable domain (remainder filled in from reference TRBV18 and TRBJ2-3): NAGVMQNPRHLVRRRGQEARLRCSPMKGHSHVYWYRQLPEEGLKFMVYLQKENIIDESGMPKERFSAEFPKEGPSILRIQQVVRGDSAAYFCASSPGLAPDTQYFGPGTRLTVL.

The CDR3 sequence: CASSSQQGPYEQYF. CDR3 nucleotides: TGTGCCAGCAGTTCCCAACAGGGCCCCTACGAGCAGTACTTC. This rearrangement joins TRBV6-5 to TRBJ2-7; D perhaps matches TRBD1 (6 bases). V was cut by 4 bases and J by 2 bases, with 12 bases left in between. CDR1 and CDR2 (germline): MNHEY, SVGAGI. The CDR3 loop spans 14 amino acids.

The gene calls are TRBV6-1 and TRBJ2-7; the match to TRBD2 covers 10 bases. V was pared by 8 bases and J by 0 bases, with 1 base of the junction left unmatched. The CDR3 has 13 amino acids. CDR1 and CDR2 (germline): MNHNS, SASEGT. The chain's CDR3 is CASPSGSSYEQYF. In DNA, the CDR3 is TGTGCCAGCCCTAGCGGGAGCTCCTACGAGCAGTACTTC.

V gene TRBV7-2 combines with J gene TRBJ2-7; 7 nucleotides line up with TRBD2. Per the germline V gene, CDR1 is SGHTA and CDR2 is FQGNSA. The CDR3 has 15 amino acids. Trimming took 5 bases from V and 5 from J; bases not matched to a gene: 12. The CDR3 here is CASSQRERDKNEQYF. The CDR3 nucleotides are TGTGCCAGCAGCCAAAGAGAGCGGGATAAGAACGAGCAGTACTTC.

Here the CDR3 reads CASSPEVGTGVYEQYF. CDR3 nucleotides: TGTGCCAGCAGCCCCGAGGTAGGGACAGGGGTCTACGAGCAGTACTTC. The rearrangement uses TRBV7-1 and TRBJ2-7; 10 bases align to TRBD1. TRBV7-1 is an ORF; its function is uncertain. The CDR3 covers 16 residues. J lost 3 bases, V lost 5 bases, and 10 bases had no gene match.

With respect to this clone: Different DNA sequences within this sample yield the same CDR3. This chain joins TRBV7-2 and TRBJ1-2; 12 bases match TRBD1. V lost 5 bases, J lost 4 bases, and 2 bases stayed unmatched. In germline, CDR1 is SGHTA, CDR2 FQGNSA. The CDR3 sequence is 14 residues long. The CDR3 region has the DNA TGTGCCAGCAGCCTGGGACAGGGGGCCTATGGCTACACCTTC. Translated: CASSLGQGAYGYTF.

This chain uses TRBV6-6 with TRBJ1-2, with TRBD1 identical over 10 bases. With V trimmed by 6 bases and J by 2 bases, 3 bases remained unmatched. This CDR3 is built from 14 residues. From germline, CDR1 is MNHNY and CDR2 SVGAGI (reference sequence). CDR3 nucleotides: TGTGCCAGCAGGACAGGGGGCGCGAACTATGGCTACACCTTC. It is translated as CASRTGGANYGYTF.

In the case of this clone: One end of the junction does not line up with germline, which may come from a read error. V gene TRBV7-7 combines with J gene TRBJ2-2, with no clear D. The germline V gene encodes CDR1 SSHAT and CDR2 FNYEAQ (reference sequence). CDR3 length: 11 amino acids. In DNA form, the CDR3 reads TGTGCTAGCACCAACACCGGGGAGCTGTTTTTT. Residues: CASTNTGELFF.

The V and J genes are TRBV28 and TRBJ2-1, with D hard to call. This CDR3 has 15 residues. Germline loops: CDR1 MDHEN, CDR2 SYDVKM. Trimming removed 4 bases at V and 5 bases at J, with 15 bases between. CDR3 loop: CASSSASESNNEQFF. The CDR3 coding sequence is TGTGCCAGCAGTTCCGCTAGTGAATCAAACAATGAGCAGTTCTTC.

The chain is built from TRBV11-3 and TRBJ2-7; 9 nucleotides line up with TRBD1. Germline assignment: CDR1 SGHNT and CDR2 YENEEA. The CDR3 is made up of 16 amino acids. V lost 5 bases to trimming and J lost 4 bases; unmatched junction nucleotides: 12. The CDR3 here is CASSATSGTGIYEQYF. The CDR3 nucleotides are TGTGCCAGCAGCGCTACCTCCGGGACAGGGATATACGAGCAGTACTTC. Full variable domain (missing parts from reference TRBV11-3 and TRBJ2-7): EAGVVQSPRYKIIEKKQPVAFWCNPISGHNTLYWYLQNLGQGPELLIRYENEEAVDDSQLPKDRFSAERLKGVDSTLKIQPAELGDSAVYLCASSATSGTGIYEQYFGPGTRLTVT.

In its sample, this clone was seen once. CDR3: CASRLTDSYEQYF. As DNA, the CDR3 is TGTGCCAGCAGGCTAACAGACTCCTACGAGCAGTACTTC. This sequence joins TRBV6-1 and TRBJ2-7; unclear D gene. Trimming took 6 bases from V and 0 from J, leaving 9 bases between them. Germline CDR1 MNHNS, CDR2 SASEGT. The CDR3 consists of 13 residues.

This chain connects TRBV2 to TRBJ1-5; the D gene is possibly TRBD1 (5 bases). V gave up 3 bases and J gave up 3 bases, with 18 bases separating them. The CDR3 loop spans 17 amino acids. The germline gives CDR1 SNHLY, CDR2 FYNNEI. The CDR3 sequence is CASSDSPGFGVNQPQHF. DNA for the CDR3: TGTGCCAGCAGTGATTCTCCAGGGTTCGGTGTCAATCAGCCCCAGCATTTT.

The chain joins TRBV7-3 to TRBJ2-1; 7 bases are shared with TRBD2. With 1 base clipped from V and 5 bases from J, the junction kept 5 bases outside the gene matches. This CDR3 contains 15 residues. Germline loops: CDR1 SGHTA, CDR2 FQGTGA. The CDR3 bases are TGTGCCAGCAGCTTAAGCGGGAGAGGACACAATGAGCAGTTCTTC. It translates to CASSLSGRGHNEQFF.

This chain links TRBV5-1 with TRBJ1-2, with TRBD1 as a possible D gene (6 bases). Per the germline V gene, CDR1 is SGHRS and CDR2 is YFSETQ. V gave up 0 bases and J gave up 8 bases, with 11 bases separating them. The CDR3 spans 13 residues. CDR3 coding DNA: TGCGCCAGCAGCTTGGCTCGGACAGAGGGCTACACCTTC. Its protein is CASSLARTEGYTF. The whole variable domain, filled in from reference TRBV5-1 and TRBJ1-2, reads KAGVTQTPRYLIKTRGQQVTLSCSPISGHRSVSWYQQTPGQGLQFLFEYFSETQRNKGNFPGRFSGRQFSNSRSEMNVSTLELGDSALYLCASSLARTEGYTFGSGTRLTVV.